This TCR beta chain is from a study of a mutant IDH1 vaccine in newly diagnosed glioma. The overall study: Of treated patients, around 62% were men and roughly 38% women, averaging roughly 37 years. Study-level findings and limits: Any relationship between pseudoprogression and changes in top peripheral T cell clonotypes seemed absent. Patients mounted vaccine-induced immune responses in almost 95% of cases.

About this clone itself: What it recognizes is unknown.

The germline V gene has CDR1 MNHEY and CDR2 SVGAGI. The CDR3 has 15 residues. Trimming shortened V by 5 bases and J by 7 bases, and 18 bases separated the two germline ends. Generated by immunoSEQ multiplex PCR, the TCRdb table keeps only in-frame clones and is missing some. The sample holds about 67,000 clones; around four fifths are singletons and the top ten take roughly 4.4%. Time point reported: baseline, week 1 (first vaccination visit). Documented treatment: pre-vaccination baseline after standard-of-care therapy. V gene TRBV6-5 combines with J gene TRBJ1-3; D unresolved. The sequence derives from a woman between 18 and 30 years old with glioma. Some clones in this sample may be carry-over from other donors' samples. Here the sequenced sample was peripheral blood mononuclear cells (PBMCs), taken from a glioma patient treated with radiotherapy, temozolomide or both. In DNA, the CDR3 is TGTGCCAGCAGTGTTTCCTGGGGATCAAGGAACACCATATATTTT. It specifies CASSVSWGSRNTIYF.